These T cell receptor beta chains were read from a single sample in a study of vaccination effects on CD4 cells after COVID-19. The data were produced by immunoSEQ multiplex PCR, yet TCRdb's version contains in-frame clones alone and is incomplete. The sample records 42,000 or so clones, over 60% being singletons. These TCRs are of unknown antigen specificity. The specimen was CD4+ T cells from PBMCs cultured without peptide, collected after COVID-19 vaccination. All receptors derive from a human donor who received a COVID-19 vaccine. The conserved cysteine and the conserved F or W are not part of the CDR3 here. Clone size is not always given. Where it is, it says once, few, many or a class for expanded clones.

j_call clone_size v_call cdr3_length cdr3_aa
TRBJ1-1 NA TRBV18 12 ASSSDRGNTEAF
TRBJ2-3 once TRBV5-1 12 ASSFGQGTDTQY
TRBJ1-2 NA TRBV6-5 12 ASSYEGSLYGYT
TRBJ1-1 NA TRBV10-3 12 AISESKGSTEAF
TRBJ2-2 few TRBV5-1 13 ASRTGDGETGELF
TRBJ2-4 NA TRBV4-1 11 ASSQIRGNIQY
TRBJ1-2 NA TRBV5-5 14 ASSFSTLTRNYGYT
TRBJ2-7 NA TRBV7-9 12 ASSSPQRGREQY
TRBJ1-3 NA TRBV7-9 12 ASSLAGTGNTIY
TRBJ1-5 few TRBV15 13 ATSRDGQGSQPQH
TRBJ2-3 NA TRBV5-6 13 ASSLPGLAGDTQY
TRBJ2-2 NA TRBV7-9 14 ASSEGGAGSTGELF
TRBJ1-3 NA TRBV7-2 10 ASSLGGNTIY
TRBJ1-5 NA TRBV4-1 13 ASSQGVQGNQPQH
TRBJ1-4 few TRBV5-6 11 ASSLTLSEKLF
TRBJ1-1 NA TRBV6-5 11 ASSPRGATEAF
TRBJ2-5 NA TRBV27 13 ASSLLRGHQETQY
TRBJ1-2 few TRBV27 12 ASSLSGSDYGYT
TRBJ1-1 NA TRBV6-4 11 ASRDSLNTEAF
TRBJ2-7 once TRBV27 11 ASRRGVTYEQY
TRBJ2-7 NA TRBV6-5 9 GAVGAREQY
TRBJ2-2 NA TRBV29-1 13 SVERVRGPHRELF
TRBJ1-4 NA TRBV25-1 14 ASSWSLGVLGEKLF
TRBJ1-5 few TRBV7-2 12 ASSSGQTNQPQH
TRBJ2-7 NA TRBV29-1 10 SVAASHYEQY
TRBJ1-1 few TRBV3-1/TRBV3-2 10 ASSHLAREAF
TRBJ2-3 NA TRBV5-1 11 ASSWESTDTQY
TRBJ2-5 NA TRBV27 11 ASSLSGWETQY
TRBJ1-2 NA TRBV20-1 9 SARALDGYT
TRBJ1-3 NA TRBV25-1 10 AVHSSGNTIY
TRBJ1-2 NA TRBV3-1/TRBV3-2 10 ASSQEGLSYT
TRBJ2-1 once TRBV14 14 ASSQKRVRSYNEQF
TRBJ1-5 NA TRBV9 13 ASSVGSLSTQPQH
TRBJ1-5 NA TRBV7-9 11 ASSSPTGGPQH
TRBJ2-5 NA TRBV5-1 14 ASSLYGGGAEETQY
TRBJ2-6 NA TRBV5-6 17 ASSLVADRGPGGANVLT
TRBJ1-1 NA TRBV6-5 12 ASSHKGGGTEAF
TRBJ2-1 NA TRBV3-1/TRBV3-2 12 ASSRLAGVNEQF
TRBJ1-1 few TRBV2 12 ASSEQQLNTEAF
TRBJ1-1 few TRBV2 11 ASKRSDDTEAF
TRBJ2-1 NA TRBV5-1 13 ASSLESAGHNEQF
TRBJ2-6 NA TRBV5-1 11 ASSLPGANVLT
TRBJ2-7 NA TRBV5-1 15 ASSFQTSGSGSYEQY
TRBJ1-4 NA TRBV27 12 ASRRGGVGEKLF
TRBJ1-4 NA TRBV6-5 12 ASSYTGSDEKLF
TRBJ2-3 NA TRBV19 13 ASINWAGGSDTQY
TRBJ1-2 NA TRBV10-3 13 AISEPQTGINGYT
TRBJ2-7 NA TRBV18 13 ASSPRSGESYEQY
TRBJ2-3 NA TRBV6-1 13 ASSEVGGGRNTQY
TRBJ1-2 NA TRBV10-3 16 AISPDEGGTGVISGYT
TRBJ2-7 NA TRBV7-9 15 ASSRGVAGGSSYEQY
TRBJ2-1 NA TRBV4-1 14 ASSQVGRRTYNEQF
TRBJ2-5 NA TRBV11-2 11 ASSLGVTETQY
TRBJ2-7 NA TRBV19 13 ASSSTSGVHYEQY